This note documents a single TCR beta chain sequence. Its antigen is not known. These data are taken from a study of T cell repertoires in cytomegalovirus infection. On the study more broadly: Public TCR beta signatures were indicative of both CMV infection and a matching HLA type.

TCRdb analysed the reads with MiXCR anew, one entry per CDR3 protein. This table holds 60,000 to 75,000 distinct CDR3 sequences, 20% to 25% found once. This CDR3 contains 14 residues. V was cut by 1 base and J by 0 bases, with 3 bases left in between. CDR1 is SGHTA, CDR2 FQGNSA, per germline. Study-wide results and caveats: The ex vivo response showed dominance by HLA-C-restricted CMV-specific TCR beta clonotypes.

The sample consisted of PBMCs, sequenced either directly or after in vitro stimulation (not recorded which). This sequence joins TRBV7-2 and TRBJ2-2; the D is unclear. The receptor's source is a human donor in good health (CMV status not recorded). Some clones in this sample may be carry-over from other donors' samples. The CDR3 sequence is CASSLGANTGELFF. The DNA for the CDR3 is TGTGCCAGCAGCTTAGGGGCGAACACCGGGGAGCTGTTTTTT.